These T cell receptor beta chains were read from a single sample in a study of human T cells and chemical hapten exposure. In TCRdb, the RACE reads were re-called with MiXCR into one record per CDR3 protein. The data show over 100,000 distinct CDR3 sequences, about a tenth seen once. The input for sequencing was whole blood, taken in connection with sensitization to the hapten diphenylcyclopropenone (DPC). These receptors originate from a woman aged 40 to 50 with alopecia areata. Some clones in this sample may be carry-over from other donors' samples. CDR3s include the opening cysteine and the closing phenylalanine or tryptophan. The order of the fields is J gene, D gene, clone size, V gene, CDR3 DNA, CDR3 protein. D genes are given only for firm matches. Size tells how often a clone was seen (once, few, many) or the class of an expanded clone, and some rows leave it out.

j_gene: TRBJ1-2
d_gene: NA
abundance: NA
v_gene: TRBV28
CDR3nt: TGTGCCAGCCTTTCCGGGACCCCACTCGTGGACTATGGCTACACCTTC
CDR3aa: CASLSGTPLVDYGYTF

j_gene: TRBJ1-1
d_gene: NA
abundance: NA
v_gene: TRBV29-1
CDR3nt: TGCAGCACCGTCACCCGTCTCGCGAGCACTGAAGCTTTCTTT
CDR3aa: CSTVTRLASTEAFF

j_gene: TRBJ2-1
d_gene: NA
abundance: few
v_gene: TRBV6-5
CDR3nt: TGTGCCAGCAGTTACACCACCGCAGGGGAGCAGTTCTTC
CDR3aa: CASSYTTAGEQFF

j_gene: TRBJ1-4
d_gene: TRBD1
abundance: NA
v_gene: TRBV20-1
CDR3nt: TGCAGTGCCAGCACCGGGACAGGCCTTGAAAAACTGTTTTTT
CDR3aa: CSASTGTGLEKLFF

j_gene: TRBJ2-7
d_gene: TRBD1
abundance: few
v_gene: TRBV6-5
CDR3nt: TGTGCCAGCAGTTCGATTCCGGGACAGGGCAACTCCTACGAGCAGTACTTC
CDR3aa: CASSSIPGQGNSYEQYF

j_gene: TRBJ2-1
d_gene: NA
abundance: NA
v_gene: TRBV4-3
CDR3nt: TGCGCCAGCAGCCAAGCTGGCAGCGCCACCTACAATGAGCAGTTCTTC
CDR3aa: CASSQAGSATYNEQFF

j_gene: TRBJ2-5
d_gene: NA
abundance: many
v_gene: TRBV7-6
CDR3nt: TGTGCCAGCAGCTCCTTTATGGGGCAAGAGACCCAGTACTTC
CDR3aa: CASSSFMGQETQYF

j_gene: TRBJ2-4
d_gene: NA
abundance: few
v_gene: TRBV12-5
CDR3nt: TGTGCTAGTGCCCAGGACACTCCGGAGAACATTCAGTACTTC
CDR3aa: CASAQDTPENIQYF

j_gene: TRBJ2-1
d_gene: NA
abundance: many
v_gene: TRBV20-1
CDR3nt: TGCAGTGCTAGCCGGTATGGCCCCTACAATGAGCAGTTCTTC
CDR3aa: CSASRYGPYNEQFF

j_gene: TRBJ2-3
d_gene: NA
abundance: few
v_gene: TRBV7-2
CDR3nt: TGTGCCAGCAGCCCCCCTGCAGATACGCAGTATTTT
CDR3aa: CASSPPADTQYF

j_gene: TRBJ1-1
d_gene: NA
abundance: NA
v_gene: TRBV12-3/TRBV12-4
CDR3nt: TGTGCCGCCCGGGGGGAGATGCACACTGAAGCTTTCTTT
CDR3aa: CAARGEMHTEAFF

j_gene: TRBJ2-7
d_gene: NA
abundance: NA
v_gene: TRBV5-1
CDR3nt: TGCGCCAGCAGCTTGGATATCGACGAGCAGTACTTC
CDR3aa: CASSLDIDEQYF

j_gene: TRBJ2-7
d_gene: NA
abundance: many
v_gene: TRBV20-1
CDR3nt: TGCAGTGCTAGAGATCTTGGGAACACCTACGAGCAGTACTTC
CDR3aa: CSARDLGNTYEQYF

j_gene: TRBJ2-1
d_gene: NA
abundance: NA
v_gene: TRBV7-9
CDR3nt: TGTGCCAGCAGCTTAGATTTAACTGTTTACAATGAGCAGTTCTTC
CDR3aa: CASSLDLTVYNEQFF

j_gene: TRBJ1-4
d_gene: TRBD1
abundance: NA
v_gene: TRBV20-1
CDR3nt: TGCAGTGCCACCGGGACAGGGGATGGGGGCGAAAAACTGTTTTTT
CDR3aa: CSATGTGDGGEKLFF

j_gene: TRBJ2-2
d_gene: NA
abundance: NA
v_gene: TRBV3-1
CDR3nt: TGTGCCAGCAGCGGCCGACAGGCTAACACCGGGGAGCTGTTTTTT
CDR3aa: CASSGRQANTGELFF

j_gene: TRBJ2-2
d_gene: TRBD2
abundance: few
v_gene: TRBV3-1
CDR3nt: TGTGCCAGCAGCAGAGGACTAGCCCACACCGGGGAGCTGTTTTTT
CDR3aa: CASSRGLAHTGELFF

j_gene: TRBJ1-5
d_gene: NA
abundance: few
v_gene: TRBV20-1
CDR3nt: TGCAGTGCTAGTCGAACAGGGCAGCCCCAGCATTTT
CDR3aa: CSASRTGQPQHF

j_gene: TRBJ2-5
d_gene: TRBD2
abundance: many
v_gene: TRBV3-1
CDR3nt: TGTGCCAGCAGCCCTGGCGGGGGAAGGGAGACCCAGTACTTC
CDR3aa: CASSPGGGRETQYF

j_gene: TRBJ2-6
d_gene: NA
abundance: few
v_gene: TRBV6-2/TRBV6-3
CDR3nt: TGTGCCAGCAGCTACTGGGTCGCTGGGGCCAACGTCCTGACTTTC
CDR3aa: CASSYWVAGANVLTF

j_gene: TRBJ2-1
d_gene: TRBD2
abundance: few
v_gene: TRBV12-3/TRBV12-4
CDR3nt: TGTGCCAGCAGTGAACAAAGGACTAGCTACAATGAGCAGTTCTTC
CDR3aa: CASSEQRTSYNEQFF

j_gene: TRBJ2-7
d_gene: NA
abundance: many
v_gene: TRBV27
CDR3nt: TGTGCCAGCAGTCTTCGGGACGGGGACTACGAGCAGTACTTC
CDR3aa: CASSLRDGDYEQYF

j_gene: TRBJ2-7
d_gene: NA
abundance: few
v_gene: TRBV20-1
CDR3nt: TGCAGTGCTAGAGACGTAACGTTCGCCTACGAGCAGTACTTC
CDR3aa: CSARDVTFAYEQYF

j_gene: TRBJ1-1
d_gene: NA
abundance: many
v_gene: TRBV6-5
CDR3nt: TGTGCCAGCAGTTTGAACAGTTATCAAGGGGGTGAAGCTTTCTTT
CDR3aa: CASSLNSYQGGEAFF

j_gene: TRBJ2-1
d_gene: NA
abundance: many
v_gene: TRBV5-1
CDR3nt: TGCGCCAGCAGCCCGAGGGGGATGGATATGTACAATGAGCAGTTCTTC
CDR3aa: CASSPRGMDMYNEQFF

j_gene: TRBJ1-1
d_gene: NA
abundance: many
v_gene: TRBV2
CDR3nt: TGTGCCACTCTCGGCCTCTTCACTGAAGCTTTCTTT
CDR3aa: CATLGLFTEAFF

j_gene: TRBJ2-5
d_gene: NA
abundance: NA
v_gene: TRBV29-1
CDR3nt: TGCAGCGTTGGAAGGGACGAGACCCAGTACTTC
CDR3aa: CSVGRDETQYF

j_gene: TRBJ2-3
d_gene: TRBD2
abundance: many
v_gene: TRBV28
CDR3nt: TGTGCCAGCCGTGGGGGGACTAGCGGCACAGATACGCAGTATTTT
CDR3aa: CASRGGTSGTDTQYF